Listed below are T cell receptor beta chains from one sample, sequenced in a study of beta chain features in type 1 diabetes. Sequencing used immunoSEQ multiplex PCR; TCRdb keeps in-frame clones, though not all of them. The sample consists of roughly 340,000 clones, roughly an eighth of them appearing once. Sequencing was done on a sample of naive CD4+ T cells from blood. The receptor source for this set is a woman younger than 35 with type 1 diabetes. The CDR3 runs from the conserved cysteine through the conserved F or W. D genes are given only for firm matches. Not all rows give a size; the values are once, few, many and, for expanded clones, a class.

CDR3nt	CDR3aa	j_gene	abundance	d_gene	v_gene
TGTGCCAGCAGTAGCAATTCCGATGAGCAGTTCTTC	CASSSNSDEQFF	TRBJ2-1	few	.	TRBV11-2
TGCAGCGTTGGACATCGTGTTGAAGAGACCCAGTACTTC	CSVGHRVEETQYF	TRBJ2-5	.	.	TRBV29-1
TGTGCCAGCAGTCCCTCTGGCGGGAGGGCTCCGCAGTACTTC	CASSPSGGRAPQYF	TRBJ2-7	.	TRBD2	TRBV28
TGTGCCAGCAGCGGAGGCCCGGCGGGGCACAAAGAGACCCAGTACTTC	CASSGGPAGHKETQYF	TRBJ2-5	few	.	TRBV9
TGTGCCAGCAGCCCGGGGACTAGCGGCTACGAGCAGTACTTC	CASSPGTSGYEQYF	TRBJ2-7	few	TRBD2	TRBV9
TGCGCCAGCAGGCCCACGACAGGGGCCTATGGCTACGAGCAGTACTTC	CASRPTTGAYGYEQYF	TRBJ2-7	.	TRBD1	TRBV5-1
TGTGCCAGCAGCCAGGACAGGGATGAGCAGTTCTTC	CASSQDRDEQFF	TRBJ2-1	.	TRBD1	TRBV4-2
TGTGCCAGCAGAGCAGGGGGCCGAGAGACCCAGTACTTC	CASRAGGRETQYF	TRBJ2-5	few	TRBD1	TRBV25-1
TGTGCCTGGAGCGACAGGGGGCGCGTTGGGCGGGCTTTCTTT	CAWSDRGRVGRAFF	TRBJ1-1	few	TRBD1	TRBV30
TGTGCCATCAGTGACCTACTAGCGGGAGGCCCTGACGAGCAGTACTTC	CAISDLLAGGPDEQYF	TRBJ2-7	few	TRBD2	TRBV10-3
TGTGCCAGCAGCTCCCCCTCGGGGGTTGCAGATACGCAGTATTTT	CASSSPSGVADTQYF	TRBJ2-3	.	.	TRBV7-9
TGTGCCAGCAGTCCCGGGACAGGCTACAATGAGCAGTTCTTC	CASSPGTGYNEQFF	TRBJ2-1	few	TRBD1	TRBV5-4
TGTGCCTGGAGTGTACCGGGGGGCTGGGTAGAGACCCAGTACTTC	CAWSVPGGWVETQYF	TRBJ2-5	.	.	TRBV30
TGTGCCAGCAGCGTACAGGGGACTAATGAAAAACTGTTTTTT	CASSVQGTNEKLFF	TRBJ1-4	few	.	TRBV9
TGTGCCAGCAGCCCCTGGGGGCAGGGGGGCACCGGGGAGCTGTTTTTT	CASSPWGQGGTGELFF	TRBJ2-2	.	.	TRBV7-9
TGCAGCGTTGAAAGTGGGGCGGGGGGGCTGCTCTTC	CSVESGAGGLLF	TRBJ2-1	few	TRBD2	TRBV29-1
TGTGCCAGCTCACCACCAGGGGCCGCAGATACGCAGTATTTT	CASSPPGAADTQYF	TRBJ2-3	few	.	TRBV18
TGTGCCAGCAGCTTAGCGCTGGACTCCCGTAGAGTAAATGAGCAGTTCTTC	CASSLALDSRRVNEQFF	TRBJ2-1	few	.	TRBV7-9
TGTGCCAGCGGAACAGGGGGCGCCAACGTCCTGACTTTC	CASGTGGANVLTF	TRBJ2-6	few	TRBD1	TRBV2
TGTGCCAGCAGCTCGAGAGAGACCCAGTACTTC	CASSSRETQYF	TRBJ2-5	few	.	TRBV7-2
TGCGCCAGCAGCCAGACTAGCGGGAGAGGGGCGGAGCAGTTCTTC	CASSQTSGRGAEQFF	TRBJ2-1	few	TRBD2	TRBV4-3
TGTGCCAGCAGTTTAGGGACTAGCGGGAGATTGAGACCCTACGAGCAGTACTTC	CASSLGTSGRLRPYEQYF	TRBJ2-7	.	TRBD2	TRBV27
TGCGCCAGCAGCCAGCCCGGACAGGGCAATGGCGAGCAGTACTTC	CASSQPGQGNGEQYF	TRBJ2-7	few	TRBD1	TRBV4-1
TGTGCCAGCAGCCAAGATGAAGGGGCTCAGCCCCAGCATTTT	CASSQDEGAQPQHF	TRBJ1-5	.	.	TRBV4-2
TGTGCCAGCAGCTTAAGAGAGTCTCGCGGTGAGCAGTTCTTC	CASSLRESRGEQFF	TRBJ2-1	.	.	TRBV5-4
TGTGCCAGCAGCCGGAGCTCCTACGAGCAGTACTTC	CASSRSSYEQYF	TRBJ2-7	.	.	TRBV7-2
TGTGCCAGCAGTTTAGGGGGGTTGGGGATAGCTGAGCAGTTCTTC	CASSLGGLGIAEQFF	TRBJ2-1	few	.	TRBV28
TGCAGCGTTGGACCCCGGTTGGAGCGCTATGGCTACACCTTC	CSVGPRLERYGYTF	TRBJ1-2	few	.	TRBV29-1
TGTGCCAGCACGCACCTAGCGGGGAGAGGCTACAATGAGCAGTTCTTC	CASTHLAGRGYNEQFF	TRBJ2-1	.	TRBD2	TRBV27
TGTGCCAGCAGCATTACGACACCAGCTGGGGAGCTGTTTTTT	CASSITTPAGELFF	TRBJ2-2	few	.	TRBV7-2
TGTGCCAGCAGTCAGAAACAAGAGACCCAGTACTTC	CASSQKQETQYF	TRBJ2-5	.	.	TRBV28
TGTGCCAGCTCACCCCAGAATTCACCCCTCCACTTT	CASSPQNSPLHF	TRBJ1-6	few	.	TRBV18
TGTGCCAGCAGCTTGGGCGGCGAGCAGTACTTC	CASSLGGEQYF	TRBJ2-7	few	.	TRBV5-6
TGTGCCAGCAGTCTAGAAAGACGGGGTAATGAGCAGTTCTTC	CASSLERRGNEQFF	TRBJ2-1	few	.	TRBV14
TGCGCCAGCAGCCTCGGGGTAACCTACGAGCAGTACTTC	CASSLGVTYEQYF	TRBJ2-7	.	.	TRBV4-3
TGTGCCAGCAGCCTACCGCGGCAGTTCACTGAAGCTTTCTTT	CASSLPRQFTEAFF	TRBJ1-1	.	.	TRBV7-2
TGTGCCAGCTCACCAACACGTGCGGAGTACGAGCAGTACTTC	CASSPTRAEYEQYF	TRBJ2-7	.	.	TRBV18